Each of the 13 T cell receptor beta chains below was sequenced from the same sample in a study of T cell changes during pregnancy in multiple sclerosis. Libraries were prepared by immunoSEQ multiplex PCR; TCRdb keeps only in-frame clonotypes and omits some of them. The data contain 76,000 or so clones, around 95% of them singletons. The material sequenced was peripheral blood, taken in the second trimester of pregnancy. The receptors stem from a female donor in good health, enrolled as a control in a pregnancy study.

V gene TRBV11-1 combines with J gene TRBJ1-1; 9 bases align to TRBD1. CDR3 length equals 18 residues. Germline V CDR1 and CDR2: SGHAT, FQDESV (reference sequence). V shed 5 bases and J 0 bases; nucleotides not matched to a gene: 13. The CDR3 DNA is TGTGCCAGCAGCAATCCGACAGGGGGTATTAGGTTGAACACTGAAGCTTTCTTT. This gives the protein CASSNPTGGIRLNTEAFF.

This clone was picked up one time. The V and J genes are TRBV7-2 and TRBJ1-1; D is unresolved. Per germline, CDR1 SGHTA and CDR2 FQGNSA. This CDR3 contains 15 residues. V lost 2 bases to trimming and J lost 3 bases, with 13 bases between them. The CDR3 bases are TGTGCCAGCAGCTTAAGCGTGGGTCTTGACACTGAAGCTTTCTTT. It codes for CASSLSVGLDTEAFF. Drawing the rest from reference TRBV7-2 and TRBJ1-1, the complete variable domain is GAGVSQSPSNKVTEKGKDVELRCDPISGHTALYWYRQSLGQGLEFLIYFQGNSAPDKSGLPSDRFSAERTGGSVSTLTIQRTQQEDSAVYLCASSLSVGLDTEAFFGQGTRLTVV.

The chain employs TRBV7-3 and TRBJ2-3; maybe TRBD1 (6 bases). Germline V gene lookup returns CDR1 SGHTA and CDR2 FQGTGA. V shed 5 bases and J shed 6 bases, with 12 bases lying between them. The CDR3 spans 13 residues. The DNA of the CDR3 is TGTGCCAGCAGCCTCGACAGGCGGGATACGCAGTATTTT. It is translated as CASSLDRRDTQYF.

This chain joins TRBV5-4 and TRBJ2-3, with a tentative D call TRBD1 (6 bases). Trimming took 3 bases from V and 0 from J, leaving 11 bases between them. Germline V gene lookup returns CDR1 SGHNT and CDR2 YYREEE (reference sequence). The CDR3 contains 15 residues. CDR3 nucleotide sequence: TGTGCCAGCAGCTACGGACAGATCAGCACAGATACGCAGTATTTT. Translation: CASSYGQISTDTQYF.

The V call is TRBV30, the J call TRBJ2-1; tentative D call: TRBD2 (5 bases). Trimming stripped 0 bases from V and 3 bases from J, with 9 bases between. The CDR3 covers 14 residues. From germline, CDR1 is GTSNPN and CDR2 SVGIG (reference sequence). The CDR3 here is CAWSVQRNYNEQFF. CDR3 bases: TGTGCCTGGAGTGTACAGCGGAACTACAATGAGCAGTTCTTC.

CDR3 sequence (DNA): TGTGCCAGCAGTCCTAGGACAGGGGCTAAAGCCGGCGAGCAGTACTTC. As protein: CASSPRTGAKAGEQYF. The rearrangement joins TRBV27 to TRBJ2-7, with TRBD1 matching 9 bases. The germline CDR1 and CDR2 sequences are MNHEY and SMNVEV (reference sequence). V lost 5 bases and J lost 6; bases outside the gene matches: 14. The CDR3 loop spans 16 amino acids.

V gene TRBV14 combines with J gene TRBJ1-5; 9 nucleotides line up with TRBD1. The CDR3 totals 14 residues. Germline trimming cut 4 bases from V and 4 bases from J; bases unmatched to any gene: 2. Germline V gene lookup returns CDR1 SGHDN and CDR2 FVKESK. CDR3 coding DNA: TGTGCCAGCAGCCGGGGACAGGGTAATCAGCCCCAGCATTTT. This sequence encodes CASSRGQGNQPQHF.

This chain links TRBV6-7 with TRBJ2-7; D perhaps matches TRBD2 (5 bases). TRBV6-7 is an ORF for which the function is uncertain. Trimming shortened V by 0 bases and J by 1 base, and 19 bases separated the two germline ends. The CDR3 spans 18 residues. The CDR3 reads CASSYSNGRGRYSYEQYF. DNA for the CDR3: TGTGCCAGCAGTTACTCGAACGGCAGAGGGAGATATTCCTACGAGCAGTACTTC.

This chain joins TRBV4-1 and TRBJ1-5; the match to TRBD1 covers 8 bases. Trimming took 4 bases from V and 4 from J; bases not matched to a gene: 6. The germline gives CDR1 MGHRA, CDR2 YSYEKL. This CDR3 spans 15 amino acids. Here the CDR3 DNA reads TGCGCCAGCAGCCGTAATACAGGGGGGAATCAGCCCCAGCATTTT. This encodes CASSRNTGGNQPQHF.

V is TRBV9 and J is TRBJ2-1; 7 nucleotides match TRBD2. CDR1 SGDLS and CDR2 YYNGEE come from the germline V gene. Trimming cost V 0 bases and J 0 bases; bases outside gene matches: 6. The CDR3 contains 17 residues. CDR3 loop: CASSVGYGTISYNEQFF. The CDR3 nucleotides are TGTGCCAGCAGCGTAGGTTACGGGACTATCTCCTACAATGAGCAGTTCTTC.

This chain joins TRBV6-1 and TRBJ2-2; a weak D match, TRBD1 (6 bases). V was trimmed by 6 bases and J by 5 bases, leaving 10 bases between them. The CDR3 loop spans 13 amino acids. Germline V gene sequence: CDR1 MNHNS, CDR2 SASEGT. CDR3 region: CASRQGVTGELFF. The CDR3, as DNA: TGTGCCAGCAGACAGGGAGTTACCGGGGAGCTGTTTTTT.

CDR3 loop: CAWGPGDYEQYF. Here the CDR3 DNA reads TGTGCCTGGGGGCCCGGCGACTACGAGCAGTACTTC. The chain couples TRBV30 to TRBJ2-7; no clear D gene. This CDR3 contains 12 residues. The V and J ends lost 5 bases and 3 bases respectively, with 11 bases between them. Germline V gene data show CDR1 as GTSNPN and CDR2 as SVGIG (reference sequence).

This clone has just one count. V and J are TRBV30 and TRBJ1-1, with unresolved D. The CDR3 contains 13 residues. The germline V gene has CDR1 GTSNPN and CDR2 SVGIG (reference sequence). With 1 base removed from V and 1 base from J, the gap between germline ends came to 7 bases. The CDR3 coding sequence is TGTGCCTGGAGTGATGGGCCGAACACTGAAGCTTTCTTT. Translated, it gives CAWSDGPNTEAFF.